These T cell receptor beta chains were read from a single sample in a study of T-cell memory formation after mild COVID-19. Using its own MiXCR run on the 5' RACE reads, TCRdb lists one record per CDR3 protein. The sample holds about 290,000 distinct CDR3 sequences; approximately 15% are singletons and the top ten take approximately 23%. Sequenced sample: PBMCs or a T cell subset sorted from them (not recorded which). All receptors come from a man between 18 and 35 years old who had mild COVID-19 (a few samples of this study predate the infection). Cell type and time point are not known. CDR3s include the opening cysteine and the closing phenylalanine or tryptophan. The D gene is left open where the match is weak. Expanded clones are given a class, and other clones once, few, many or no size at all.

J gene	D gene	V gene	clone size	CDR3 protein	CDR3 DNA
TRBJ2-5	NA	TRBV5-1	few	CASSLAWGRRETQYF	TGCGCCAGCAGCTTGGCCTGGGGGCGGAGGGAGACCCAGTACTTC
TRBJ1-1	NA	TRBV6-2/TRBV6-3	NA	CASRTGTEAFF	TGTGCCAGCAGGACCGGCACTGAAGCTTTCTTT
TRBJ1-2	NA	TRBV27	many	CASSLSDGYGYTF	TGTGCCAGCAGTTTATCTGACGGCTATGGCTACACCTTC
TRBJ2-5	NA	TRBV11-2	few	CASSLELTGETQYF	TGTGCCAGCAGCTTAGAACTTACCGGGGAGACCCAGTACTTC
TRBJ1-4	NA	TRBV6-6	few	CASSLDGTNREKLFF	TGTGCCAGCAGTCTGGACGGGACAAATAGGGAAAAACTGTTTTTT
TRBJ1-5	NA	TRBV7-6	many	CASSLASGLNQPQHF	TGTGCCAGCAGCTTAGCGTCGGGACTAAATCAGCCCCAGCATTTT
TRBJ2-2	NA	TRBV12-2	few	CASRPTRRDSHPGELFF	TGTGCAAGTCGCCCAACGCGGCGGGACAGTCACCCCGGGGAGCTGTTTTTT
TRBJ1-2	NA	TRBV12-3/TRBV12-4	few	CASSIRPNYGYTF	TGTGCCAGCTCAATCCGGCCGAACTATGGCTACACCTTC
TRBJ1-1	NA	TRBV7-6	NA	CASSLVGGSTEAFF	TGTGCCAGCAGCTTAGTTGGGGGGAGCACTGAAGCTTTCTTT
TRBJ2-1	TRBD2	TRBV27	few	CASSPWGILAGYNEQFF	TGTGCCAGCAGTCCATGGGGTATCCTAGCGGGGTACAATGAGCAGTTCTTC
TRBJ2-3	NA	TRBV20-1	NA	CSARGPWTDTQYF	TGCAGTGCCCGTGGACCGTGGACAGATACGCAGTATTTT
TRBJ2-2	TRBD1	TRBV11-2	few	CASSARTGGVGTGELFF	TGTGCCAGCAGCGCGCGGACAGGGGGCGTAGGCACCGGGGAGCTGTTTTTT
TRBJ1-2	NA	TRBV6-5	NA	CASRFRSAGGYTF	TGTGCCAGCAGGTTCAGATCGGCGGGAGGCTACACCTTC
TRBJ1-4	NA	TRBV12-3/TRBV12-4	few	CASTQPWAEKLFF	TGTGCCAGCACCCAACCATGGGCAGAAAAACTGTTTTTT
TRBJ2-1	NA	TRBV5-1	NA	CASSLEGPGTGFF	TGCGCCAGCAGCTTGGAAGGGCCAGGGACGGGGTTCTTC
TRBJ2-7	NA	TRBV6-2/TRBV6-3	NA	CASSYSTPYEQYF	TGTGCCAGCAGTTACTCGACGCCCTACGAGCAGTACTTC
TRBJ2-7	TRBD1	TRBV6-5	few	CASSYTYRDRNYEQYF	TGTGCCAGCAGTTACACATACCGGGACAGAAACTACGAGCAGTACTTC
TRBJ1-6	TRBD1	TRBV20-1	many	CSARDWDSYNSPLHF	TGCAGTGCTAGAGATTGGGACAGCTATAATTCACCCCTCCACTTT
TRBJ1-5	NA	TRBV6-2/TRBV6-3	NA	CASGAWGNQPQHF	TGTGCTAGCGGGGCATGGGGCAATCAGCCCCAGCATTTT
TRBJ2-1	TRBD1	TRBV6-2/TRBV6-3	NA	CASSRLRDSNEQFF	TGTGCCAGCAGCCGCCTCCGGGACAGTAATGAGCAGTTCTTC
TRBJ2-5	NA	TRBV2	NA	CASTPVHRETQYF	TGTGCCAGCACCCCGGTACACAGGGAGACCCAGTACTTC
TRBJ2-2	TRBD1	TRBV28	few	CASSFSQGAAGELFF	TGTGCCAGCAGTTTTTCACAGGGGGCCGCCGGGGAGCTGTTTTTT
TRBJ2-2	TRBD2	TRBV27	NA	CASSPIAGGAGELFF	TGTGCCAGCAGCCCGATCGCGGGGGGAGCCGGGGAGCTGTTTTTT
TRBJ2-5	NA	TRBV5-6	NA	CASTPPVGGRETQYF	TGTGCCAGCACTCCTCCCGTGGGGGGGCGGGAGACCCAGTACTTC
TRBJ1-5	NA	TRBV12-3/TRBV12-4	few	CASSLGRGKQNQPQHF	TGTGCCAGCAGTTTGGGGAGGGGGAAACAGAATCAGCCCCAGCATTTT
TRBJ1-2	TRBD1	TRBV4-1	few	CASSPRTGGGYGYTF	TGCGCCAGCAGCCCCCGGACAGGGGGGGGTTATGGCTACACCTTC
TRBJ2-5	NA	TRBV5-1	NA	CASSNRDVQETQYF	TGCGCCAGCAGCAACCGGGACGTCCAAGAGACCCAGTACTTC
TRBJ1-2	NA	TRBV4-3	few	CASSQGTASFGYTF	TGCGCCAGCAGCCAAGGGACAGCCTCTTTCGGCTACACCTTC
TRBJ2-2	TRBD2	TRBV15	few	CATRTGLANTGELFF	TGTGCCACCAGGACGGGACTAGCGAACACCGGGGAGCTGTTTTTT
TRBJ1-6	NA	TRBV6-5	few	CASTTGGHGNSPLHF	TGTGCCAGCACCACCGGGGGACATGGGAATTCACCCCTCCACTTT
TRBJ2-2	TRBD1	TRBV27	NA	CASGLGDRGTGELFF	TGTGCCAGCGGTTTAGGGGACAGGGGGACCGGGGAGCTGTTTTTT
TRBJ1-1	NA	TRBV15	NA	CATSRDRRLEAFF	TGTGCCACCAGCAGAGATCGGAGACTGGAAGCTTTCTTT
TRBJ2-1	TRBD2	TRBV4-3	many	CASSQRAGGRDEQFF	TGCGCCAGCAGCCAAAGAGCGGGGGGGCGAGATGAGCAGTTCTTC
TRBJ1-1	TRBD1	TRBV27	NA	CASSLNTGGKTFF	TGTGCCAGCAGTTTGAATACAGGGGGCAAAACTTTCTTT
TRBJ1-2	NA	TRBV29-1	many	CSAMDDPYGYTF	TGCAGCGCAATGGACGACCCCTATGGCTACACCTTC
TRBJ1-5	NA	TRBV28	NA	CASSKGTGNQPQHF	TGTGCCAGCAGTAAGGGAACGGGCAATCAGCCCCAGCATTTT
TRBJ2-7	NA	TRBV20-1	NA	CSATRTLYEQYF	TGCAGTGCTACCCGGACCCTCTACGAGCAGTACTTC
TRBJ2-3	TRBD2	TRBV12-3/TRBV12-4	NA	CASSSRLATDTQYF	TGTGCCAGCAGTTCGAGACTAGCTACAGATACGCAGTATTTT
TRBJ2-2	TRBD1	TRBV3-1	NA	CASSRAGTERTGELFF	TGTGCCAGCAGCCGCGCCGGGACAGAGCGTACCGGGGAGCTGTTTTTT
TRBJ1-6	TRBD1	TRBV12-3/TRBV12-4	few	CATTTGGRSPLHF	TGTGCCACTACGACAGGGGGCCGGTCACCCCTCCACTTT